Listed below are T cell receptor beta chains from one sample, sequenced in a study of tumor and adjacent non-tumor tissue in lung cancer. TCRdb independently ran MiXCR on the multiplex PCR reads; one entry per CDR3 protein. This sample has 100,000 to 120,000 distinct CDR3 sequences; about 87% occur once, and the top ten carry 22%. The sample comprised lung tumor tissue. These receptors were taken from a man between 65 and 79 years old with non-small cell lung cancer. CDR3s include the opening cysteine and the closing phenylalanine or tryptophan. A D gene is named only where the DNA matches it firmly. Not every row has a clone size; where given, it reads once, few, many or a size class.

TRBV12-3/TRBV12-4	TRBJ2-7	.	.	TGTGCCAGCAGTACCTCGACGGGAAGACCGTACGAGCAGTGCTTC	CASSTSTGRPYEQCF
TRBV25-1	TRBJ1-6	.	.	TGTGACAGCAGTTCAGGTCGAACTAGAGATAATTCACCTCTCCACTTT	CDSSSGRTRDNSPLHF
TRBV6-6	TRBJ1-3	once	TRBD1	TGTGCCAGCAACATCTTGGGACAGGGGGGAGATACCATATATTTT	CASNILGQGGDTIYF
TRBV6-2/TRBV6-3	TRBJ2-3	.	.	TGTGCCAGCAGTTACACTCGAAGGAGTCCATATACGCAGTATTTT	CASSYTRRSPYTQYF
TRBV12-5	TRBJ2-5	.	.	TGTGGTAGTGGTTTGACCCACGCGGGGACCCAGTACTTC	CGSGLTHAGTQYF
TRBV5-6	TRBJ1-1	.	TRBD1	TGTGCCAGCAACACGGACAGGGTCGCGGAAGCTTTCTTT	CASNTDRVAEAFF
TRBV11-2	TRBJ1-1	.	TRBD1	TGTGCCAGCAGCTTACTCCGACAGGGGAACACTGAAGCTTTCTTT	CASSLLRQGNTEAFF
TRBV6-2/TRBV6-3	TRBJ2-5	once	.	TGTGCCAGCAGCCCCCGTGGACAGGAGATTCGGGGGACCCAGTATTTC	CASSPRGQEIRGTQYF
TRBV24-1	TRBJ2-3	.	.	TGTGCCACCAGTGACCCTCGAGGGGTTTACTCAAATACGCAGAATTTT	CATSDPRGVYSNTQNF
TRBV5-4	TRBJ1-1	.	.	TGTGCGAGCAGCTTGGATTTTCGGCAAGGAGCTTCCTTT	CASSLDFRQGASF
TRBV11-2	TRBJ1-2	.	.	TGTGCCAGCAGCTTAGTTACAGACTATGGCTACATCTTC	CASSLVTDYGYIF
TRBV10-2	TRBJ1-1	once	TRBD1	TGCGCCAGCAGGATAAATACAGGGGAGGCAAACACTGAAGCTTTCTTT	CASRINTGEANTEAFF
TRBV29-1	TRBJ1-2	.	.	TGCAAGGTCCGAAGGGAGGGGGGTTATGGCTACACCTTC	CKVRREGGYGYTF
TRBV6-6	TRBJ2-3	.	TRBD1	TGTGCCAGCTGTTACGATACAGGCAGGGGGCGCACAGATACGCAGTATTTT	CASCYDTGRGRTDTQYF
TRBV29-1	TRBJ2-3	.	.	TGCAGCGTTGATAGGGGCGCAGATACGCAGTATTTC	CSVDRGADTQYF
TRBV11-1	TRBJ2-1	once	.	TGTGCCAGCAACCCCCGGCTGGGACATGGGCCACATGAGCAGTTCTTC	CASNPRLGHGPHEQFF
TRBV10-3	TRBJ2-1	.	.	TGTGCCATCAGGGGCGGGTGTGACAATGAACAGTTCTTC	CAIRGGCDNEQFF
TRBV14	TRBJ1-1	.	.	TGTACCAGCAGCCAAGCGTGGGCGTGGAACAGTGAAGCTTTCTTT	CTSSQAWAWNSEAFF
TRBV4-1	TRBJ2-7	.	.	TGCGCCAGCAACCAAGGACAAGGGGCCTACGAGCAGTACTTC	CASNQGQGAYEQYF
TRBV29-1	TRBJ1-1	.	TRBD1	TGCAGCGTTGAACAGGGGGCTGCTGGCTCTGTAGCTTTCTTT	CSVEQGAAGSVAFF
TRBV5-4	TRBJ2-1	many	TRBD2	TGTGCCAGCAGCTACGGACTAGCGGGTTACTCCTACAATGAGCAGTTCTTC	CASSYGLAGYSYNEQFF
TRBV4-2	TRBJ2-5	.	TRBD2	TGTGACAGCAGCCAAGTTGTCACAAGCGGGAGACAAGAGACCCAGTACTTC	CDSSQVVTSGRQETQYF
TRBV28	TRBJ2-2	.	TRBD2	TGTGCCAGCATTGGGCTAGCGGGGGACAACACAGGGGAGCTGTTTTTT	CASIGLAGDNTGELFF
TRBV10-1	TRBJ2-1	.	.	TGCACCAGCAGCGCGGGAATAGCGAGGAAGGATGAGCAGTTCTTC	CTSSAGIARKDEQFF
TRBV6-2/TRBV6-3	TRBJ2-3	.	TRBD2	TGTGCCAGCAGTTCTTGGACTAGCGGGACAGATACGCAGTTCTTT	CASSSWTSGTDTQFF
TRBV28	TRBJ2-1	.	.	TGTGCCAGTACTTACGTGTACAGATACAATGAGCAGTTCTTC	CASTYVYRYNEQFF
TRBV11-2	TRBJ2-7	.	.	TGTGCCAGCAGCTTACACCCTATGGGGCCCTACAAGCAGTACTTC	CASSLHPMGPYKQYF
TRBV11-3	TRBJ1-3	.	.	TGTGCCAGCAACATCCGATCTCAGGAGTTCTTTGGAAACGCCATATATTTT	CASNIRSQEFFGNAIYF
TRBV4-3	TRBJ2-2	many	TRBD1	TGCGCCAGCAGCCACAGGGGGCTGGTCGGGGAGCTGTTTTTT	CASSHRGLVGELFF
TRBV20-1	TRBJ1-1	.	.	TGCAGTGCTAGCAAGGTTTATGCTGAAGCTTTCTTT	CSASKVYAEAFF
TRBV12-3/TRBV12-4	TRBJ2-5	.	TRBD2	TGTGCCAGCAGCGGGTTAGCGGGAGTGGTGGAGACCGAATACTTC	CASSGLAGVVETEYF
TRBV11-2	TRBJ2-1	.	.	TGTGCCAGCAGCCAACTAAGCAGGTCTATGTACAATGAGCAGTTCTTC	CASSQLSRSMYNEQFF
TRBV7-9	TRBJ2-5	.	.	TGTGCCAACAGCTCTCCAGGCAGTACTAAAGAGACCCAGTACTTC	CANSSPGSTKETQYF
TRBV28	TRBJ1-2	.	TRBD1	TGTGCCAACAATAATCGAGGGGGCGCATATGGCTACACCTTC	CANNNRGGAYGYTF
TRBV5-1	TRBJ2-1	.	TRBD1	TGCGTCAGCCAGGACAGGCCCTACAATGAGAAGTTCTTC	CVSQDRPYNEKFF
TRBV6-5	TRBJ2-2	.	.	TGTGCCAGCGAGGCACTCAAGAGCACCGGGGAGCCGTTTTTT	CASEALKSTGEPFF
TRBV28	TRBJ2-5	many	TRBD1	TGTGCCAGCAGTTTTTCGGGACAGGGATTGGAGACCCAGTACTTC	CASSFSGQGLETQYF